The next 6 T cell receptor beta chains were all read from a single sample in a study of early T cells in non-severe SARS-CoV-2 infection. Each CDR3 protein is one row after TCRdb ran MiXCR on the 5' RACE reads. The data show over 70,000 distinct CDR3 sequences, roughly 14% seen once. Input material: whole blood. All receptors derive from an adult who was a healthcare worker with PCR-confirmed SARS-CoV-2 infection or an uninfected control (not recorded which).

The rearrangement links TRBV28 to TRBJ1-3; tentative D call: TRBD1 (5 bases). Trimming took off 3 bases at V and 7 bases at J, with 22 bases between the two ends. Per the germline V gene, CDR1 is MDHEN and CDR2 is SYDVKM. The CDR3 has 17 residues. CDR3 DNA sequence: TGTGCCAGCAGTTTGGAGGTGACAGCCCGGTGGGGTAACACCATATATTTT. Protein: CASSLEVTARWGNTIYF.

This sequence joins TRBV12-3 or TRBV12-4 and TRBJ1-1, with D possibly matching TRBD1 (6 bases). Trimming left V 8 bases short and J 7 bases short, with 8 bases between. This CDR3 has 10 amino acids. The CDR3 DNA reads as TGTGCCAGCTACAGGGTTGAAGCTTTCTTT. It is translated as CASYRVEAFF.

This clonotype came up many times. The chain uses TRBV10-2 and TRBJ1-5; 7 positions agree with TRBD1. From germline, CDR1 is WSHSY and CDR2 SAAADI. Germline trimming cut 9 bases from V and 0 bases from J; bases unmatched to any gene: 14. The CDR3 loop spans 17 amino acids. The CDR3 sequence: CARRQGGGSYSNQPQHF. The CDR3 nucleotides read TGCGCCAGAAGACAAGGGGGCGGGAGCTATAGCAATCAGCCCCAGCATTTT.

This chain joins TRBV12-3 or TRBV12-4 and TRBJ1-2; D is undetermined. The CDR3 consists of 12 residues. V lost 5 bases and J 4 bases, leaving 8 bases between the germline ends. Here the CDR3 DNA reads TGTGCCAGCAGTCTCGACCGCTATGGCTACACCTTC. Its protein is CASSLDRYGYTF.

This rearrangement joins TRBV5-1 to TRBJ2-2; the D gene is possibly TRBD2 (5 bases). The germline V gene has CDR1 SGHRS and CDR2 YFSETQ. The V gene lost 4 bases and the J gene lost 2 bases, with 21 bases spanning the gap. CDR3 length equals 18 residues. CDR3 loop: CASSHTSGLADNTGELFF. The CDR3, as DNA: TGCGCCAGCAGCCATACGTCCGGGCTAGCAGACAACACCGGGGAGCTGTTTTTT.

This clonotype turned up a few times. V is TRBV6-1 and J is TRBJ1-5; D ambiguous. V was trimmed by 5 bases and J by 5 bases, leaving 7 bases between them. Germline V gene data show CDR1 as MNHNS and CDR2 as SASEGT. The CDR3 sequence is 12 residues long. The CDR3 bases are TGTGCCAGCAGTAGACAAGATCAGCCCCAGCATTTT. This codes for CASSRQDQPQHF.